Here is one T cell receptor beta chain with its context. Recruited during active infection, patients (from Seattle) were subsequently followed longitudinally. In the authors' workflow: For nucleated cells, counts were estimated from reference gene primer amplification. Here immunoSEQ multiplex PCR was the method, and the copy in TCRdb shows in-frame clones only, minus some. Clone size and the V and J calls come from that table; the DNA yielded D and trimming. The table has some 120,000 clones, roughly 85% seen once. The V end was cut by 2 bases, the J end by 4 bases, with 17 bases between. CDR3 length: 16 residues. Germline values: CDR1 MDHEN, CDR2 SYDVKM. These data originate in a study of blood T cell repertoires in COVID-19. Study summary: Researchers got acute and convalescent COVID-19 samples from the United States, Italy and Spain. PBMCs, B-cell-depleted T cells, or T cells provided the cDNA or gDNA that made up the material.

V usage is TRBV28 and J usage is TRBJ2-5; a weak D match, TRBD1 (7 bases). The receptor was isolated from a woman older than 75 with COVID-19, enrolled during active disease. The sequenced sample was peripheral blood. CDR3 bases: TGTGCCAGCAGTTTAATTGTGCCAGGGGGGCGAGAGACCCAGTACTTC. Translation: CASSLIVPGGRETQYF.